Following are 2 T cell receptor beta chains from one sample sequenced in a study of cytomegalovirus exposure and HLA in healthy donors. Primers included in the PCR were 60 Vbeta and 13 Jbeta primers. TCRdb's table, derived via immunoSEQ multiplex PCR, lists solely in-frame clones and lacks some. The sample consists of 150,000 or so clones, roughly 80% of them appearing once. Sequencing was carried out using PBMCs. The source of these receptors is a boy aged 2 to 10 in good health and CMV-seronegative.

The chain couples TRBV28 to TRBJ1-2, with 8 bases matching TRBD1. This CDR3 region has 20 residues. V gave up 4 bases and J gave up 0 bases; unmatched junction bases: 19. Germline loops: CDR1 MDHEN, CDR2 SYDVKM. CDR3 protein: CASSSAGTGFPPLANYGYTF. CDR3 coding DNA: TGTGCCAGCAGTTCTGCCGGGACAGGTTTTCCACCTCTAGCTAACTATGGCTACACCTTC.

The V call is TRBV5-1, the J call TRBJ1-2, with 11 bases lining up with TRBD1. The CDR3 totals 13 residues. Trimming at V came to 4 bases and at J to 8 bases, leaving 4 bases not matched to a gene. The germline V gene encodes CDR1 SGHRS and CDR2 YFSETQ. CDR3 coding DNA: TGCGCCAGCAGCCGGACAGGGGGCATAGGCTACACCTTC. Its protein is CASSRTGGIGYTF.